The 15 T cell receptor beta chains given below trace back to one sample, sequenced in a study of T cells in tuberculosis. Thawed, overnight-rested PBMC were stained with GMM-loaded CD1B tetramer, viability dye and anti-CD3, then sorted. C32 glucose monomycolate from Rhodococcus equi was loaded onto the CD1B tetramers. Assay: immunoSEQ multiplex PCR; the TCRdb copy retains only in-frame clones and omits some. The data contain 55,000 to 60,000 clones, 70% to 90% of them singletons. Sequencing used CD1b-GMM tetramer-negative cells sorted from PBMCs. Every receptor here comes from an adult woman with latent tuberculosis.

This clone appeared a single time. In DNA form, the CDR3 reads TGTGCCAGCAGCTTAAGGACGGCTAGCTTTTATATGGAGCAGTTCTTC. Translation gives CASSLRTASFYMEQFF. The rearrangement uses TRBV7-2 and TRBJ2-1, with D possibly matching TRBD2 (5 bases). Trimming pared 2 bases from V and 10 bases from J, leaving 21 bases between. Germline V lookup: CDR1 SGHTA, CDR2 FQGNSA. The CDR3 sequence is 16 residues long.

CDR3 nucleotides: TGTGCCACTAGACAGCGCTTCAATCAGCCCCAGCATTTT. It is translated as CATRQRFNQPQHF. The V call is TRBV27, the J call TRBJ1-5; D is perhaps TRBD1 (5 bases). The CDR3 has 13 amino acids. Germline assignment: CDR1 MNHEY and CDR2 SMNVEV (reference sequence). V lost 10 bases, J lost 3 bases, and 13 bases lay in between.

This chain uses TRBV5-1 with TRBJ1-1; TRBD1 might be the D (5 bases). The germline gives CDR1 SGHRS, CDR2 YFSETQ. The CDR3 runs 15 residues. Trimming shortened V by 4 bases and J by 3 bases, and 16 bases separated the two germline ends. The CDR3 nucleotides are TGCGCCAGCAGCACCAGGGTATATGAGGACACTGAAGCTTTCTTT. Its protein product is CASSTRVYEDTEAFF.

This sequence joins TRBV4-3 and TRBJ2-3; the match to TRBD2 covers 9 bases. Trimming took 4 bases from V and 4 from J; bases not matched to a gene: 12. This CDR3 is built from 17 residues. The germline V gene encodes CDR1 LGHNA and CDR2 YSLEER. CDR3 amino acids: CASSLGTSWVGPDTQYF. In nucleotides, the CDR3 is TGCGCCAGCAGCCTCGGGACTAGCTGGGTGGGGCCAGATACGCAGTATTTT.

J is TRBJ2-1 and V is TRBV7-3, with no clear D. The CDR3 runs to 12 residues. The V and J ends lost 1 base and 10 bases respectively, with 8 bases between them. Germline V CDR1 and CDR2: SGHTA, FQGTGA. The CDR3 is CASSLILGEQFF. The CDR3 bases are TGTGCCAGCAGCTTAATCCTAGGAGAGCAGTTCTTC.

The chain joins TRBV6-1 to TRBJ2-7; D is perhaps TRBD1 (6 bases). This CDR3 region has 15 residues. Trimming left V 7 bases short and J 4 bases short, with 20 bases between. The germline V gene encodes CDR1 MNHNS and CDR2 SASEGT. CDR3 sequence: CASTLTAGEAYEQYF. The CDR3 nucleotides are TGTGCCAGCACCCTAACGGCAGGGGAAGCTTACGAGCAGTACTTC.

The chain carries TRBV7-2 and TRBJ1-6; D remains ambiguous. The ends were cut back, 5 bases at V and 6 bases at J, with 5 bases in the middle. Germline CDR1 is SGHTA and CDR2 is FQGNSA. CDR3 length: 12 amino acids. CDR3 in amino acids: CASSDFNSPLHF. The CDR3 bases are TGTGCCAGCAGCGACTTTAATTCACCCCTCCACTTT.

This chain connects TRBV7-6 to TRBJ2-3; 8 bases agree with TRBD1. V lost 5 bases to trimming and J lost 0 bases; unmatched junction nucleotides: 10. In germline, CDR1 is SGHVS, CDR2 FNYEAQ. The CDR3 is 17 amino acids. In DNA, the CDR3 is TGTGCCAGCAGCAGACCGGGACAGGTAGCAAGCACAGATACGCAGTATTTT. It yields the protein CASSRPGQVASTDTQYF. The whole variable domain, remainder taken from reference TRBV7-6 and TRBJ2-3, is GAGVSQSPRYKVTKRGQDVALRCDPISGHVSLYWYRQALGQGPEFLTYFNYEAQQDKSGLPNDRFSAERPEGSISTLTIQRTEQRDSAMYRCASSRPGQVASTDTQYFGPGTRLTVL.

This clone was recorded only once. This chain joins TRBV2 and TRBJ2-5, with 7 bases that match TRBD2. V shed 7 bases and J 7 bases; nucleotides not matched to a gene: 6. CDR3 size: 12 residues. Germline lookup yields CDR1 SNHLY and CDR2 FYNNEI. CDR3 region: CASMGPGGTQYF. The CDR3 DNA reads TGTGCCAGCATGGGACCGGGGGGGACCCAGTACTTC.

The V gene is TRBV12-5, the J gene TRBJ2-7, with TRBD2 matching over 7 bases. CDR1 is LGHNT, CDR2 FRNRAP, per germline. With V trimmed by 6 bases and J by 0 bases, 5 bases remained unmatched. The CDR3 spans 14 residues. CDR3 sequence reads: CASGTGTNSYEQYF. The CDR3 DNA follows: TGTGCTAGTGGAACCGGGACTAACTCCTACGAGCAGTACTTC.

DNA of the CDR3: TGTGCCAGCACGTACTCTGGAAACACCATATATTTT. It is translated as CASTYSGNTIYF. The V and J genes are TRBV6-9 and TRBJ1-3; D remains ambiguous. The V and J ends lost 7 bases and 0 bases respectively, with 4 bases between them. Germline V CDR1 and CDR2: MNHGY, SVAAGI. The CDR3 is made up of 12 amino acids.

V gene TRBV10-3 combines with J gene TRBJ1-4; 7 positions agree with TRBD1. CDR3 length equals 14 residues. Germline V gene lookup returns CDR1 ENHRY and CDR2 SYGVKD. Losses at the gene ends were 7 bases for V and 7 bases for J; bases not matched to a gene: 9. The CDR3 nucleotides are TGTGCCATCAAGGGGACAGAGGTAACTGAAAAACTGTTTTTT. Residues: CAIKGTEVTEKLFF.

This chain connects TRBV18 to TRBJ2-1; the match to TRBD2 covers 12 bases. V lost 6 bases, J lost 0 bases, and 6 bases stayed unmatched. This CDR3 has 17 residues. CDR1 is KGHSH and CDR2 is LQKENI in the germline V gene. The CDR3: CASSLTSGGSSYNEQFF. The CDR3 DNA reads TGTGCCAGCTCTCTCACTAGCGGGGGGAGCTCCTACAATGAGCAGTTCTTC.

This chain uses TRBV4-2 with TRBJ2-7, with 9 bases that match TRBD1. Germline lookup yields CDR1 LGHNA and CDR2 YNFKEQ. V was pared by 3 bases and J by 0 bases, with 21 bases of the junction left unmatched. The CDR3 loop spans 21 amino acids. CDR3 protein: CASSHRPGTGFVGASSYEQYF. The CDR3 DNA sequence: TGTGCCAGCAGCCACCGTCCCGGGACAGGGTTTGTGGGCGCCAGCTCCTACGAGCAGTACTTC.

This clone appeared a single time. The chain combines TRBV21-1 with TRBJ2-5; TRBD1 reflects the table's D call only, with no check against the DNA. TRBV21-1 counts as a pseudogene. CDR3 length: 14 amino acids. This CDR3 reads CANLFTGEAETQYF. Here the CDR3 DNA reads TGTGCCAACTTATTTACAGGGGAGGCAGAGACCCAGTACTTC.